The next 20 T cell receptor beta chains were all read from a single sample in a study of blood T cell repertoires in COVID-19. TCRdb keeps only in-frame clones here, not all; method: immunoSEQ multiplex PCR. The sample has 84,000 or so clones; around nine tenths are singletons. Sequenced: peripheral blood. These receptors all come from a man aged 55 to 70 with acute or convalescent COVID-19.

V gene TRBV11-2 combines with J gene TRBJ2-3, with D possibly matching TRBD1 (6 bases). This CDR3 has 16 amino acids. Germline V gene lookup returns CDR1 SGHAT and CDR2 FQNNGV. Trimming pared 5 bases from V and 1 base from J, leaving 16 bases between. CDR3 sequence reads: CASSQQTGGGTDTQYF. CDR3 sequence (DNA): TGTGCCAGCAGCCAGCAGACAGGAGGAGGCACAGATACGCAGTATTTT.

This clone was seen a few times. V is TRBV12-3 or TRBV12-4 and J is TRBJ2-7; D call uncertain. CDR3 size: 12 residues. V was clipped by 1 base and J by 1 base, with 2 bases between them. The CDR3 region has the DNA TGTGCCAGCAGTTTAGTATCCTACGAGCAGTACTTC. Amino acids: CASSLVSYEQYF.

V and J are TRBV2 and TRBJ2-3; 14 bases line up with TRBD2. The germline V gene encodes CDR1 SNHLY and CDR2 FYNNEI. There are 17 residues in the CDR3. After removal of 6 bases from V and 2 bases from J, the junction contained 7 bases not matched to a gene. This CDR3 is CASSPGTSGGLTDTQYF. The DNA of the CDR3 is TGTGCCAGCAGCCCCGGGACTAGCGGGGGCCTCACAGATACGCAGTATTTT.

The chain carries TRBV6-6 and TRBJ2-7; 9 nucleotides line up with TRBD1. Germline V gene data show CDR1 as MNHNY and CDR2 as SVGAGI (reference sequence). J was trimmed by 4 bases and V by 4 bases; bases with no gene match: 5. The CDR3 length is 14 residues. CDR3 nucleotide sequence: TGTGCCAGCAGTTCCTCGGGACAGGGTTACGAGCAGTACTTC. Its translation is CASSSSGQGYEQYF.

The J gene is TRBJ2-2, the V gene TRBV6-5; possible D gene TRBD2, 6 bases. Germline V lookup: CDR1 MNHEY, CDR2 SVGAGI. V was trimmed by 5 bases and J by 6 bases, leaving 10 bases between them. The CDR3 contains 13 residues. The CDR3 nucleotides read TGTGCCAGCAGTCGCAGGGAGGCCGGGGAGCTGTTTTTT. Its protein is CASSRREAGELFF.

J is TRBJ2-7 and V is TRBV7-2; no firm D call. The V gene lost 6 bases and the J gene lost 1 base, with 10 bases spanning the gap. The CDR3 runs 13 residues. Looked up from germline, CDR1 is SGHTA and CDR2 is FQGNSA. CDR3: CASSTQASYEQYF. CDR3 DNA sequence: TGTGCCAGCAGTACCCAGGCTTCCTACGAGCAGTACTTC. Full variable domain (rest looked up from reference TRBV7-2 and TRBJ2-7): GAGVSQSPSNKVTEKGKDVELRCDPISGHTALYWYRQSLGQGLEFLIYFQGNSAPDKSGLPSDRFSAERTGGSVSTLTIQRTQQEDSAVYLCASSTQASYEQYFGPGTRLTVT.

This rearrangement joins TRBV10-3 to TRBJ2-3; 9 nucleotides agree with TRBD2. CDR3 length equals 18 residues. The germline V gene encodes CDR1 ENHRY and CDR2 SYGVKD. The V gene end was trimmed by 9 bases and the J gene end by 2 bases; junction bases not matched to a gene: 18. The CDR3 nucleotides are TGTGCCATATCCACCCCCTCGGGCGGGGGGGCCTTCACAGATACGCAGTATTTT. Its translation: CAISTPSGGGAFTDTQYF.

This chain links TRBV19 with TRBJ1-1; TRBD1 might be the D (6 bases). The CDR3 spans 14 residues. V shed 6 bases and J shed 1 base, with 12 bases lying between them. Germline-derived CDR1 and CDR2 are LNHDA and SQIVND (reference sequence). CDR3 bases: TGTGCCAGTAGAGCAGGGGAGGGGAACACTGAAGCTTTCTTT. Amino acids: CASRAGEGNTEAFF.

The chain uses TRBV29-1 and TRBJ1-1; TRBD1 might be the D (6 bases). Germline CDR1 and CDR2: SQVTM and ANQGSEA. V shed 7 bases and J shed 5 bases, with 20 bases lying between them. The CDR3 spans 14 residues. CDR3 sequence reads: CSAIGWGLETEAFF. The CDR3 DNA follows: TGCAGCGCCATAGGATGGGGGCTAGAGACTGAAGCTTTCTTT.

The V gene is TRBV19, the J gene TRBJ2-3, with 9 bases fitting TRBD1. V gave up 9 bases and J gave up 3 bases; unmatched junction bases: 4. This CDR3 region has 13 residues. CDR1 and CDR2 (germline): LNHDA, SQIVND (reference sequence). CDR3 amino acids: CASSDRGTDTQYF. DNA of the CDR3: TGTGCCAGCTCGGACAGGGGAACAGATACGCAGTATTTT.

The CDR3 DNA reads as TGTGCCACCGGTGCTTTCGGGGAAAATGAGCAGTTCTTC. Its translation: CATGAFGENEQFF. The chain has TRBV15 and TRBJ2-1, with a possible D match to TRBD2 (5 bases). The CDR3 has 13 amino acids. Trimming pared 8 bases from V and 7 bases from J, leaving 15 bases between. CDR1 and CDR2 (germline): LNHNV, YYDKDF (reference sequence).

V is TRBV14 and J is TRBJ1-4; D not certain. V lost 5 bases, J lost 5 bases, and 9 bases lay in between. The CDR3 runs 13 residues. CDR1 and CDR2 from the germline V gene are SGHDN and FVKESK. The DNA of the CDR3 is TGTGCCAGCAGCTGGCAGTCCAATGAAAAACTGTTTTTT. It encodes CASSWQSNEKLFF.

The CDR3, as DNA: TGTGCCAGCAGCGTAGGACAGGGGGTATTGTATGGCTACACCTTC. This gives the protein CASSVGQGVLYGYTF. The genes are TRBV9 and TRBJ1-2; 9 nucleotides match TRBD1. With V trimmed by 0 bases and J by 5 bases, 5 bases remained unmatched. The CDR3 has 15 residues. Germline V lookup: CDR1 SGDLS, CDR2 YYNGEE.

The rearrangement joins TRBV5-4 to TRBJ1-1; the match to TRBD1 covers 7 bases. Germline V gives CDR1 SGHNT, CDR2 YYREEE (reference sequence). There are 13 residues in the CDR3. With V trimmed by 4 bases and J by 3 bases, 3 bases remained unmatched. The CDR3 region is CASSLDRDTEAFF. As DNA, the CDR3 is TGTGCCAGCAGCCTAGACAGGGACACTGAAGCTTTCTTT.

Worth noting for this clone: Germline is not matched at one junction end, which may reflect a read error. Here the CDR3 DNA reads TGTGCCAGTAGGATAGACAGGGTGGATGGCTACACCTTC. Encoded protein: CASRIDRVDGYTF. This chain connects TRBV19 to TRBJ1-2, with 7 bases fitting TRBD1. Germline V lookup: CDR1 LNHDA, CDR2 SQIVND (reference sequence). The length of the CDR3 is 13 residues.

The V and J genes are TRBV3-1 (or the pseudogene TRBV3-2) and TRBJ1-5; D is unresolved. Germline values: CDR1 LGHDT, CDR2 YNNKEL (reference sequence). Trimming shortened V by 1 base and J by 7 bases, and 14 bases separated the two germline ends. This CDR3 is built from 15 residues. CDR3 bases: TGTGCCAGCAGCCAAGGGGCAGGATTCGGACAGCCCCAGCATTTT. It codes for CASSQGAGFGQPQHF.

This chain joins TRBV2 and TRBJ1-5; 7 positions agree with TRBD1. Germline V gene data show CDR1 as SNHLY and CDR2 as FYNNEI. V lost 4 bases, J lost 8 bases, and 8 bases stayed unmatched. CDR3 size: 14 residues. The CDR3 sequence is CASSATGTWEPQHF. CDR3 bases: TGTGCCAGCAGTGCGACAGGGACGTGGGAGCCCCAGCATTTT. The full variable domain, rest sourced from reference TRBV2 and TRBJ1-5, is EPEVTQTPSHQVTQMGQEVILRCVPISNHLYFYWYRQILGQKVEFLVSFYNNEISEKSEIFDDQFSVERPDGSNFTLKIRSTKLEDSAMYFCASSATGTWEPQHFGDGTRLSIL.

The chain links TRBV5-4 to TRBJ1-1, with 7 bases fitting TRBD1. V shed 0 bases, J shed 4 bases, and the junction held 6 bases outside the gene matches. This CDR3 comprises 15 residues. The germline V gene has CDR1 SGHNT and CDR2 YYREEE (reference sequence). CDR3 nucleotides: TGTGCCAGCAGCTTGGGAAGACAGGGTGGCACTGAAGCTTTCTTT. Translated, it gives CASSLGRQGGTEAFF.

The chain links TRBV6-2 or TRBV6-3 to TRBJ1-5; TRBD1 matches at 8 bases. Per germline, CDR1 MNHEY and CDR2 SVGEGT. J lost 4 bases, V lost 5 bases, and 10 bases had no gene match. The CDR3 is made up of 16 amino acids. The CDR3 protein is CASSKRGQGENQPQHF. In DNA, the CDR3 is TGTGCCAGCAGTAAGAGAGGACAGGGCGAGAATCAGCCCCAGCATTTT.

This rearrangement joins TRBV15 to TRBJ2-7, with 8 bases matching TRBD1. Trimming took 1 base from V and 4 from J; bases not matched to a gene: 9. The CDR3 spans 16 residues. The germline V gene has CDR1 LNHNV and CDR2 YYDKDF (reference sequence). This CDR3 reads CATSRASTGARYEQYF. The CDR3 DNA reads as TGTGCCACCAGCAGAGCCTCGACAGGGGCCCGTTACGAGCAGTACTTC.